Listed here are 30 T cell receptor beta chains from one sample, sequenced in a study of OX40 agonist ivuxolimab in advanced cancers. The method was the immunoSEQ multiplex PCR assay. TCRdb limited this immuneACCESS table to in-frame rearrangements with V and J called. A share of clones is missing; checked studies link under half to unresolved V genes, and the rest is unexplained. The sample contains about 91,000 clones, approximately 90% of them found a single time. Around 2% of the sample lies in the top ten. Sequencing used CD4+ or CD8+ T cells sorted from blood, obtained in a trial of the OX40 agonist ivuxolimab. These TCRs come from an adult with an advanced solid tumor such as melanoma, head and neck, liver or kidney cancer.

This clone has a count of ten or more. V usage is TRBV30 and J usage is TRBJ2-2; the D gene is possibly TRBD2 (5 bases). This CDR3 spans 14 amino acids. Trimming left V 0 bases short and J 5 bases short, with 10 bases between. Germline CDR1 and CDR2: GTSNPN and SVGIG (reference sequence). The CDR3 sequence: CAWSVIGGTGELFF. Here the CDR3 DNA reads TGTGCCTGGAGTGTGATAGGAGGTACCGGGGAGCTGTTTTTT.

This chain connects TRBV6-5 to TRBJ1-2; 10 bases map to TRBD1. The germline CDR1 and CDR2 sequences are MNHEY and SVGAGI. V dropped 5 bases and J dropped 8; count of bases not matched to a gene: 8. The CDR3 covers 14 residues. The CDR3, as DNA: TGTGCCAGCAGTATCTCCGGGACAGGGGTAGGCTACACCTTC. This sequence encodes CASSISGTGVGYTF.

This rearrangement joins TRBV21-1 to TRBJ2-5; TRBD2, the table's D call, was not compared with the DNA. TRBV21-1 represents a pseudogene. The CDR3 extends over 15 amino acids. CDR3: CASTNRLASRGTQYF. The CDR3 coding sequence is TGTGCCAGCACCAACCGACTAGCCTCCCGAGGGACCCAGTACTTC.

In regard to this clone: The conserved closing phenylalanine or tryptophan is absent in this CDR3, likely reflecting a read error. The CDR3 coding sequence is TGTGCCAGCAGCTCGGACGGGGGAACCTACGAGCAGTACCTC. Its protein product is CASSSDGGTYEQYL. J is TRBJ2-7 and V is TRBV11-2, with D maybe TRBD2 (6 bases). CDR1 and CDR2 from the germline V gene are SGHAT and FQNNGV. The CDR3 runs to 14 residues. Trimming took 4 bases from V and 2 from J, leaving 12 bases between them.

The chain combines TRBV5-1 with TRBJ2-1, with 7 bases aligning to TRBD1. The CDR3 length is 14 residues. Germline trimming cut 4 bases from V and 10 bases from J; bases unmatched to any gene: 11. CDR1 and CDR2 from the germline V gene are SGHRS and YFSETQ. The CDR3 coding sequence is TGCGCCAGCAGCCATCTACAGGGGATGGGGGAGCAGTTCTTC. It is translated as CASSHLQGMGEQFF.

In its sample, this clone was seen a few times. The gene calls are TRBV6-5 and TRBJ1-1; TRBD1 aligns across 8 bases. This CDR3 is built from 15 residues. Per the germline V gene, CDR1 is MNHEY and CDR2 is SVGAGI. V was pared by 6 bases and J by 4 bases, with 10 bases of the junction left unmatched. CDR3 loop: CASRQRITGGTEAFF. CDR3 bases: TGTGCCAGCAGGCAGCGCATTACAGGGGGCACTGAAGCTTTCTTT.

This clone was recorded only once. The CDR3 here is CASITSEKASTDTQYF. CDR3 nucleotides: TGTGCCAGCATCACTAGCGAGAAAGCTAGCACAGATACGCAGTATTTT. The rearrangement joins TRBV5-6 to TRBJ2-3, with 7 positions matching TRBD2. Germline V gives CDR1 SGHDT, CDR2 YYEEEE. CDR3 length equals 16 residues. V gave up 6 bases and J gave up 0 bases; unmatched junction bases: 10.

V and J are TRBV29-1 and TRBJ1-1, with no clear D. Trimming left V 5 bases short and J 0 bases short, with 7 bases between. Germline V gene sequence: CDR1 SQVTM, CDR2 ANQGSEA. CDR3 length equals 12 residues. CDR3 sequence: CSVQGVNTEAFF. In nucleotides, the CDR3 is TGCAGCGTTCAAGGTGTGAACACTGAAGCTTTCTTT. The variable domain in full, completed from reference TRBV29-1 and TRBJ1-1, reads SAVISQKPSRDICQRGTSLTIQCQVDSQVTMMFWYRQQPGQSLTLIATANQGSEATYESGFVIDKFPISRPNLTFSTLTVSNMSPEDSSIYLCSVQGVNTEAFFGQGTRLTVV.

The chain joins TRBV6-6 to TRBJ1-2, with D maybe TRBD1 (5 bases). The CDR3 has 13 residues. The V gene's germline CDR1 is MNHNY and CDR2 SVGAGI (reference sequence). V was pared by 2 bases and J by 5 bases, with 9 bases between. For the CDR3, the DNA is TGTGCCAGCAGTTACGACAGAAGATATGGCTACACCTTC. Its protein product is CASSYDRRYGYTF.

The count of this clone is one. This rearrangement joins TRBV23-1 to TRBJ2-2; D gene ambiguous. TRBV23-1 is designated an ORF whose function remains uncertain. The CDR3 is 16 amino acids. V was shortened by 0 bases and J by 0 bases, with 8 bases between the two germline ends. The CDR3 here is CASSQSRQTNTGELFF. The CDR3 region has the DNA TGCGCCAGCAGTCAATCTAGGCAGACGAACACCGGGGAGCTGTTTTTT.

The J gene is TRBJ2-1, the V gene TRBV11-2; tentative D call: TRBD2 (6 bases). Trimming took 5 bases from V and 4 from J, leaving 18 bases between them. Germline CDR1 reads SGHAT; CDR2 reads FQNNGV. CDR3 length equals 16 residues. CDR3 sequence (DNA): TGTGCCAGCAGCCCCCAGTTAGTAGCGGCGTACAATGAGCAGTTCTTC. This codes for CASSPQLVAAYNEQFF.

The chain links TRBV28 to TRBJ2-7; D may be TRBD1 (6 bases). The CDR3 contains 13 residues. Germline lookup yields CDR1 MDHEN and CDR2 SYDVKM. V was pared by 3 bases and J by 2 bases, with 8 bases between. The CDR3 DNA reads TGTGCCAGCAGTTTGGGGGCGGCCTACGAGCAGTACTTC. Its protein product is CASSLGAAYEQYF.

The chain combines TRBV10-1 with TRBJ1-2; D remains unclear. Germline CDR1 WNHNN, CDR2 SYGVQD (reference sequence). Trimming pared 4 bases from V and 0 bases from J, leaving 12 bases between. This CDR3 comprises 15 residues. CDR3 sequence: CASSANKATNYGYTF. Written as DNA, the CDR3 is TGCGCCAGCAGTGCTAACAAGGCTACTAACTATGGCTACACCTTC.

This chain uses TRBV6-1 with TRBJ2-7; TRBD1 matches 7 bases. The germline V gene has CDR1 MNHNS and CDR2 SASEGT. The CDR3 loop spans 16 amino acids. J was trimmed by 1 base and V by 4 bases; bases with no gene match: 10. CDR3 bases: TGTGCCAGCAGTGGTATTCATCAACAGGGGTCCTACGAGCAGTACTTC. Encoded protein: CASSGIHQQGSYEQYF.

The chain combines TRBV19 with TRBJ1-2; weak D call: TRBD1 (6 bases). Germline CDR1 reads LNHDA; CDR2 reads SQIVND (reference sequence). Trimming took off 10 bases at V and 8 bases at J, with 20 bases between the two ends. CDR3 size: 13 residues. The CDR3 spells CATNTQGTGGYTF. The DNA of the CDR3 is TGTGCCACCAACACTCAGGGGACGGGCGGCTACACCTTC.

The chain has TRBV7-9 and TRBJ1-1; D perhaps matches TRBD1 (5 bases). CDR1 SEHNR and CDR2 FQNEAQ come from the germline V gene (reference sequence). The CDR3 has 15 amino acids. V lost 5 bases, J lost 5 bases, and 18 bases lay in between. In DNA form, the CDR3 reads TGTGCCAGCAGCCCCCTGACCGGTGGGGGAACTGAAGCTTTCTTT. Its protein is CASSPLTGGGTEAFF.

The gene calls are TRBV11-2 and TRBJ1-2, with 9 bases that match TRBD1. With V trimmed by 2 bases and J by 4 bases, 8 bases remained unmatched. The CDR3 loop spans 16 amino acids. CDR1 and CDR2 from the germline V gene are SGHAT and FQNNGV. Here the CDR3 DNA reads TGTGCCAGCAGCTTAACAGGGGGCCCTCTGGGCTATGGCTACACCTTC. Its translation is CASSLTGGPLGYGYTF.

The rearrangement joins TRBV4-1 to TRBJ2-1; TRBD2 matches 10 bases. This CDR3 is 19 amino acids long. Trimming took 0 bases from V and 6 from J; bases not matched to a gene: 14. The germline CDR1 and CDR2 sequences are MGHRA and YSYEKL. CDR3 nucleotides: TGCGCCAGCAGCCAAGATACTGGGTGGGATAGCGGGAGGACCAATGAGCAGTTCTTC. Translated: CASSQDTGWDSGRTNEQFF.

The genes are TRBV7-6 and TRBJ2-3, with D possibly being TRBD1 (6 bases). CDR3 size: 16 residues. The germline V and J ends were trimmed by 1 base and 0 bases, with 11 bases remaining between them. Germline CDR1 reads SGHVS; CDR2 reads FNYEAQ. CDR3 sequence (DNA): TGTGCCAGCAGCTTAGTTTCGACAGGAAGCACAGATACGCAGTATTTT. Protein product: CASSLVSTGSTDTQYF.

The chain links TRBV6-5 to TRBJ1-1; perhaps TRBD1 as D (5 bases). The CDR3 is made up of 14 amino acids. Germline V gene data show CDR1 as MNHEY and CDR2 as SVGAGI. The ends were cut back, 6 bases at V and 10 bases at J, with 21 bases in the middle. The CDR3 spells CASRSPQGTGGAFF. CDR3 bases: TGTGCCAGCAGATCACCCCAGGGAACCGGAGGAGCTTTCTTT.

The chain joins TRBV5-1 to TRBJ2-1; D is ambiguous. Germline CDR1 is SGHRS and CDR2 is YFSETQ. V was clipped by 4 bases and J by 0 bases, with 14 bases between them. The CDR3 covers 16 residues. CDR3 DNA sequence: TGCGCCAGCAGCCCTGGTTGGGCTAGCTCCTACAATGAGCAGTTCTTC. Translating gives CASSPGWASSYNEQFF.

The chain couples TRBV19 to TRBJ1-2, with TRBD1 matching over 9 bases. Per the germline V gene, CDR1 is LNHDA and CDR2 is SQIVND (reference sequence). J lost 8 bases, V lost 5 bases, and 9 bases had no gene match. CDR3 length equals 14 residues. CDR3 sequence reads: CASSGQQGARGYTF. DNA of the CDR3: TGTGCCAGTAGTGGTCAACAGGGGGCGCGAGGCTACACCTTC.

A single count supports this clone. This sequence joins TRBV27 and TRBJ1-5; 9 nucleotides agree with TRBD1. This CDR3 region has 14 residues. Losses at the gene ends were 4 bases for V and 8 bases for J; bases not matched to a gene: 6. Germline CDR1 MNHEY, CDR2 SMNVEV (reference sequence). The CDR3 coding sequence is TGTGCCAGCAGTTCGGGACAGGGTTTGAAGCCCCAGCATTTT. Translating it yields CASSSGQGLKPQHF.

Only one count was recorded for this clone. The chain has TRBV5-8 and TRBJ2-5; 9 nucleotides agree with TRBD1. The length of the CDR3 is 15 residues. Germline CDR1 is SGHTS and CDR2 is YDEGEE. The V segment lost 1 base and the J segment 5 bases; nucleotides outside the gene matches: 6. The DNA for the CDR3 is TGTGCCAGCAGCTTGATAGGGACAGGGTACGAGACCCAGTACTTC. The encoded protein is CASSLIGTGYETQYF.

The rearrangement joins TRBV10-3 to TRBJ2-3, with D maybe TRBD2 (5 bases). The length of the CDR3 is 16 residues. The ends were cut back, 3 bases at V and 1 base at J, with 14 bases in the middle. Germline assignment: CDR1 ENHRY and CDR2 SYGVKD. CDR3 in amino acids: CAISDLLGSRTDTQYF. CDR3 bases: TGTGCCATCAGTGACCTACTAGGTTCCCGCACAGATACGCAGTATTTT.

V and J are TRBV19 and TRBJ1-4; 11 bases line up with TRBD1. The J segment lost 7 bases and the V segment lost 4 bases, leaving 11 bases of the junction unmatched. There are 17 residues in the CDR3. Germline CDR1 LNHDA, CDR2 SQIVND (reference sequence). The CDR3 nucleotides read TGTGCCAGTAGTAAAGGACAGGGGGCGCCGGGAACTGAAAAACTGTTTTTT. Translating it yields CASSKGQGAPGTEKLFF.

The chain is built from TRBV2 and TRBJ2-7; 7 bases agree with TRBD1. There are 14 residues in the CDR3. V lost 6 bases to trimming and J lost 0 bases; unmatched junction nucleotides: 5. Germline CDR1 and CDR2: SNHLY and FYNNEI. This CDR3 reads CASRDREYSYEQYF. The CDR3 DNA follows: TGTGCCAGCAGAGACAGGGAATACTCCTACGAGCAGTACTTC. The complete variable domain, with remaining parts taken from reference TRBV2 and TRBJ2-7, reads EPEVTQTPSHQVTQMGQEVILRCVPISNHLYFYWYRQILGQKVEFLVSFYNNEISEKSEIFDDQFSVERPDGSNFTLKIRSTKLEDSAMYFCASRDREYSYEQYFGPGTRLTVT.

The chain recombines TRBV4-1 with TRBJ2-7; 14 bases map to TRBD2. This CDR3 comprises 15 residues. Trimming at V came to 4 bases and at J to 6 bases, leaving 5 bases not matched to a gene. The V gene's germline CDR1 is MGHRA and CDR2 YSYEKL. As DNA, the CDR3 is TGCGCCAGCAGCCCCGGACTAGCGGGAGGTTTCGAGCAGTACTTC. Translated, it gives CASSPGLAGGFEQYF.

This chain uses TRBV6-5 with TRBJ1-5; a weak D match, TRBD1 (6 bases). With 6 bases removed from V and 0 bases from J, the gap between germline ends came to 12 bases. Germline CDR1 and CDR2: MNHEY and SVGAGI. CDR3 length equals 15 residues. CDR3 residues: CASRTGQSSNQPQHF. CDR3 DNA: TGTGCCAGCAGAACCGGACAGAGTAGCAATCAGCCCCAGCATTTT.

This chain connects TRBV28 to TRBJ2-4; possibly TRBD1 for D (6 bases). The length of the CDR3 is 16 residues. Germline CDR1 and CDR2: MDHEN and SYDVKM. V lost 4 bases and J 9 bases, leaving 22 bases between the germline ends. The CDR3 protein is CASSSTGTPIPGIQYF. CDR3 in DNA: TGTGCCAGCAGTTCCACCGGGACACCAATACCGGGCATTCAGTACTTC. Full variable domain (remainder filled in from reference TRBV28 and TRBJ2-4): DVKVTQSSRYLVKRTGEKVFLECVQDMDHENMFWYRQDPGLGLRLIYFSYDVKMKEKGDIPEGYSVSREKKERFSLILESASTNQTSMYLCASSSTGTPIPGIQYFGAGTRLSVL.